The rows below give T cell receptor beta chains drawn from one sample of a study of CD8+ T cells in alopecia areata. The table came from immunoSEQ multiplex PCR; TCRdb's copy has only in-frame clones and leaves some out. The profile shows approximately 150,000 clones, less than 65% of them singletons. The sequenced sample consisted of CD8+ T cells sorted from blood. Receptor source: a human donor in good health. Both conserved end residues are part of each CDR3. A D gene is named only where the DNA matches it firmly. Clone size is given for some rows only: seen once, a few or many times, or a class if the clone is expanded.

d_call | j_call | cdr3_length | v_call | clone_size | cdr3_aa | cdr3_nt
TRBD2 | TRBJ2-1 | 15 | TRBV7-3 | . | CASSPGVAGVNEQFF | TGTGCCAGCAGCCCCGGGGTAGCGGGAGTTAATGAGCAGTTCTTC
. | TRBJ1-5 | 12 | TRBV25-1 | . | CASSGLNQPQHF | TGTGCCAGCAGTGGCCTTAATCAGCCCCAGCATTTT
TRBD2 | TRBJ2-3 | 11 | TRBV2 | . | CASNGLAGGIF | TGTGCCAGCAACGGACTAGCGGGAGGGATTTTT
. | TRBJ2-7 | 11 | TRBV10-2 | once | CASSEWDEQYF | TGCGCCAGCAGTGAGTGGGACGAGCAGTACTTC
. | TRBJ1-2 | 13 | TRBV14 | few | CASSQEGDYGYTF | TGTGCCAGCAGCCAAGAGGGAGACTATGGCTACACCTTC
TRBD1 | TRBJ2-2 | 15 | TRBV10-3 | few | CATHPGQGHTGELFF | TGTGCCACCCATCCGGGACAGGGTCACACCGGGGAGCTGTTTTTT
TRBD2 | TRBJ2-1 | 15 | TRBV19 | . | CASSFSTSAYNEQFF | TGTGCCAGTAGTTTTTCGACTAGCGCCTACAATGAGCAGTTCTTC
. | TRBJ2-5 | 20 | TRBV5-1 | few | CASSFKPYAGGLTRKETQYF | TGCGCCAGCAGCTTCAAACCATATGCGGGTGGCCTAACTCGGAAAGAGACCCAGTACTTC
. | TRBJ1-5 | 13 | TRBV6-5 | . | CASSGGGNQPQHF | TGTGCCAGCAGCGGTGGGGGCAATCAGCCCCAGCATTTT
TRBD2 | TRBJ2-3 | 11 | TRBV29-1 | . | CSAGGADTQYF | TGCAGCGCCGGGGGGGCAGATACGCAGTATTTT
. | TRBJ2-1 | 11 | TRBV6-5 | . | CASRTYNEQFF | TGTGCCAGCAGGACGTACAATGAGCAGTTCTTC
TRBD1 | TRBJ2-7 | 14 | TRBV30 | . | CALEDGTGVYEQYF | TGTGCTCTAGAAGATGGGACAGGGGTATACGAGCAGTACTTC
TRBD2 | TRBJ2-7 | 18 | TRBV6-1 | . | CASSETRTVRLAVYEQYF | TGTGCCAGCAGTGAAACTCGCACCGTGAGACTAGCGGTCTACGAGCAGTACTTC
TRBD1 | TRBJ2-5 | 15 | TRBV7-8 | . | CASSLEWDSQETQYF | TGTGCCAGCAGCTTAGAGTGGGACAGCCAAGAGACCCAGTACTTC
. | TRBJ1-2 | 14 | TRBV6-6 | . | CASSPWTVSHGYTF | TGTGCCAGCAGTCCTTGGACAGTATCACATGGCTACACCTTC
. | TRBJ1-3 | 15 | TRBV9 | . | CASSVGGGSGNTIYF | TGTGCCAGCAGCGTAGGCGGGGGCTCTGGAAACACCATATATTTT
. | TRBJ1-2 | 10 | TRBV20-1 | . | CSTPQGGYTF | TGCAGTACCCCACAGGGCGGCTACACCTTC
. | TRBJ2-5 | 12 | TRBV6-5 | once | CASRGFQETQYF | TGTGCCAGCAGGGGGTTCCAAGAGACCCAGTACTTC
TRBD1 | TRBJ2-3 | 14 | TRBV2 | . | CASSWDRDLDTQYF | TGTGCCAGCAGTTGGGACAGGGATCTGGATACGCAGTATTTT
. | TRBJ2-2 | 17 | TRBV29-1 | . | CSVEVRTRGANTGELFF | TGCAGCGTTGAAGTTAGGACCAGGGGAGCGAACACCGGGGAGCTGTTTTTT
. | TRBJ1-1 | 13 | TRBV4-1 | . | CASSQSRGSEAFF | TGCGCCAGCAGCCAAAGCCGGGGCTCTGAAGCTTTCTTT
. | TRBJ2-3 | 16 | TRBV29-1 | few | CSVEYGTAGGTDTQYF | TGCAGCGTTGAATACGGCACAGCAGGAGGCACAGATACGCAGTATTTT
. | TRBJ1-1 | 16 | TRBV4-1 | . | CASSQAAGGPDTEAFF | TGCGCCAGCAGCCAAGCGGCAGGTGGTCCGGACACTGAAGCTTTCTTT
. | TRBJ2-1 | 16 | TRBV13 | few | CASSPRAGPSYNEQFF | TGTGCCAGCAGTCCCCGGGCGGGCCCCTCCTACAATGAGCAGTTCTTC
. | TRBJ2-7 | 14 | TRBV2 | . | CASTLRAGSYEQYF | TGTGCCAGCACTCTCAGAGCGGGCTCCTACGAGCAGTACTTC
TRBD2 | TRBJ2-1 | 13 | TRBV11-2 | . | CASTSGSYNEQFF | TGTGCCAGCACAAGCGGGAGTTACAATGAGCAGTTCTTC
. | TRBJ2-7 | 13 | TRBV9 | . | CASSVGESAEQYF | TGTGCCAGCAGCGTAGGGGAGTCAGCCGAGCAGTACTTC
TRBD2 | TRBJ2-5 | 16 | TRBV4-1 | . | CASSLTSGGRQETQYF | TGCGCCAGCAGCCTCACTAGCGGCGGCCGCCAAGAGACCCAGTACTTC
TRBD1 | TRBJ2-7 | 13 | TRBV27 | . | CASSWGQNYEQYF | TGTGCCAGCAGTTGGGGACAGAACTACGAGCAGTACTTC
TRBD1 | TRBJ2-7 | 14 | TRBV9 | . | CASSTATGAYEQYF | TGTGCCAGCAGTACAGCCACAGGGGCATACGAGCAGTACTTC
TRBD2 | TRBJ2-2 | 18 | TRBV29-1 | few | CSVEGPASGRGKAGELFF | TGCAGCGTTGAAGGGCCAGCTAGCGGGAGGGGGAAGGCCGGGGAGCTGTTTTTT
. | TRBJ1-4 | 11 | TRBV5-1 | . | CASSTDEKLFF | TGCGCCAGCAGTACGGATGAAAAACTGTTTTTT
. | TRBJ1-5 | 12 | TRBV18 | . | CASSPTGQPQHF | TGTGCCAGCTCACCGACAGGTCAGCCCCAGCATTTT
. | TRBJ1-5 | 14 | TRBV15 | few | CATSRDGSNQPQHF | TGTGCCACCAGCAGAGATGGTAGCAATCAGCCCCAGCATTTT
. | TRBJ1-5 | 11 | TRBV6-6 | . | CASSPNQPQHF | TGTGCCAGCAGTCCTAATCAGCCCCAGCATTTT
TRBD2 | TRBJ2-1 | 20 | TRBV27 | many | CASNIRGGTSGRAAYNEQFF | TGTGCCAGCAATATACGGGGGGGGACTAGCGGGAGGGCCGCTTACAATGAGCAGTTCTTC
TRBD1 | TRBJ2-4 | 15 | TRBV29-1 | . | CSVETGGPAKNIQYF | TGCAGCGTTGAAACAGGGGGCCCGGCCAAAAACATTCAGTACTTC
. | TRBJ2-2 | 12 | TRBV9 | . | CASSVGSGELFF | TGTGCCAGCAGCGTGGGATCCGGGGAGCTGTTTTTT
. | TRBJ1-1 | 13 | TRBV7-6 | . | CASSPSLNTEAFF | TGTGCCAGCAGCCCCTCGCTGAACACTGAAGCTTTCTTT
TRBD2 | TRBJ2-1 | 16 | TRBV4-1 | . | CASSREKREIWNEQFF | TGCGCCAGCAGCCGAGAAAAGCGGGAGATTTGGAATGAGCAGTTCTTC
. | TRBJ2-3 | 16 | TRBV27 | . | CASSFRAGETTDTQYF | TGTGCCAGCAGTTTCAGGGCAGGGGAGACCACAGATACGCAGTATTTT
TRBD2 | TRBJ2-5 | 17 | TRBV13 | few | CASSLARGLAVQETQYF | TGTGCCAGCAGCTTAGCCCGGGGACTAGCGGTACAAGAGACCCAGTACTTC
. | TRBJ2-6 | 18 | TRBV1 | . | CTSSIKRCAQSRANVLTF | TGCACCAGCAGTATCAAACGTTGTGCACAAAGTCGGGCCAACGTCCTGACTTTC
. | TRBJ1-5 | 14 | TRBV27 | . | CASRSGVSNQPQHF | TGTGCCAGCAGGTCGGGGGTCAGCAATCAGCCCCAGCATTTT
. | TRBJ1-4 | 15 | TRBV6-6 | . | CASSYRQPSNEKLFF | TGTGCCAGCAGTTACCGACAGCCATCTAATGAAAAACTGTTTTTT
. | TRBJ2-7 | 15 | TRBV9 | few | CASSVEGLLSAEQYF | TGTGCCAGCAGCGTAGAAGGACTATTGTCCGCCGAGCAGTACTTC
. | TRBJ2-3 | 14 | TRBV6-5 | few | CASSYGSLPDTQYF | TGTGCCAGCAGTTACGGGAGCCTTCCAGATACGCAGTATTTT
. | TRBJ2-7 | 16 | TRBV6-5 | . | CASSYSGRSYSYEQYF | TGTGCCAGCAGTTACTCTGGACGATCCTACTCCTACGAGCAGTACTTC
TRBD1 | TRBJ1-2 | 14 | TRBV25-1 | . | CASSGGQGYYGYTF | TGTGCCAGCAGCGGCGGACAGGGGTACTATGGCTACACCTTC